One TCR beta chain is described in this entry. Clones were sequenced by immunoSEQ multiplex PCR, and TCRdb holds only the in-frame ones, with some missing. The sample holds some 120,000 clones, roughly 87% seen once. The data stem from a study of T cell responses to AZD1222 COVID-19 vaccine. About the research overall: Both about-4-week and about-12-week second-dose recipients were combined.

Trimming removed 5 bases from V and 5 bases from J; junction bases left unmatched: 12. This CDR3 is built from 16 residues. Germline CDR1 reads MNHEY; CDR2 reads SMNVEV (reference sequence). The chain couples TRBV27 to TRBJ2-3; the match to TRBD2 covers 8 bases. This receptor was identified in an adult in good health. Sample: peripheral blood, taken on day 0 of AZD1222 vaccination. CDR3 coding DNA: TGTGCCAGCAGTCCTCTAGCCAGCGGGGGACAAGATACGCAGTATTTT. As protein: CASSPLASGGQDTQYF.